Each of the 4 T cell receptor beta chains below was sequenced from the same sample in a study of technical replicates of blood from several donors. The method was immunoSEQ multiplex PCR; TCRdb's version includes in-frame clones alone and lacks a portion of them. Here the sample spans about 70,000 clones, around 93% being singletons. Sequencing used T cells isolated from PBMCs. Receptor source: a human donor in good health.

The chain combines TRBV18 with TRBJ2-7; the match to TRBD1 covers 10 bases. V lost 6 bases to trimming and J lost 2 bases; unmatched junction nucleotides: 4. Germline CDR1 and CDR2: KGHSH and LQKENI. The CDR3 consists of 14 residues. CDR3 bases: TGTGCCAGCTCGACGGGACAGGGGACCTACGAGCAGTACTTC. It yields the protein CASSTGQGTYEQYF.

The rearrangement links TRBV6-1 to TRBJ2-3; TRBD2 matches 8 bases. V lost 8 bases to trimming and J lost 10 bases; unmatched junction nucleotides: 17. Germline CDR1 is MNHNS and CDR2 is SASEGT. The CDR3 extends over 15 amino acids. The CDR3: CASPSDWTSPNSQYF. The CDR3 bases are TGTGCCAGCCCCAGCGACTGGACTAGCCCGAATTCGCAGTATTTT.

DNA for the CDR3: TGCGCCAGCAGCCCAGCTGGGGGGAGCTCCTACGAGCAGTACTTC. It encodes CASSPAGGSSYEQYF. The chain employs TRBV4-1 and TRBJ2-7; the D gene is possibly TRBD2 (6 bases). CDR3 length equals 15 residues. The germline CDR1 and CDR2 sequences are MGHRA and YSYEKL. The ends were cut back, 4 bases at V and 0 bases at J, with 13 bases in the middle.

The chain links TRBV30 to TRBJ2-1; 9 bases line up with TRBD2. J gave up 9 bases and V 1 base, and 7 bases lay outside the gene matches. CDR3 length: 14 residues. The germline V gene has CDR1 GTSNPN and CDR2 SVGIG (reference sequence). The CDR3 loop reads CAWSALAGISEQFF. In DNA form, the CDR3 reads TGTGCCTGGAGTGCTCTAGCGGGGATCAGTGAGCAGTTCTTC.